This entry features one TCR beta chain sequence. The antigen is not known. The entry originates in a study of lymphopenia after photon versus proton radiotherapy. CDR1 and CDR2 (germline): SGDLS, YYNGEE. The CDR3 runs 16 residues. The V and J ends lost 0 bases and 4 bases, in that order; junction bases with no gene match: 3. General study findings and limits: Survival link was tested only in deceased patients; proton benefit remains a possibility. Larger post-nadir TCR diversity loss correlated inversely with survival in deceased patients.

Repertoires were generated with immunoSEQ multiplex PCR, while TCRdb's copy carries only in-frame clones and drops some. The data contain roughly 41,000 clones, over 75% of them singletons. The receptor's source is a man between 50 and 59 years old with gastric cancer. The starting material was peripheral blood, obtained from a patient treated with photon-based radiotherapy. V gene TRBV9 combines with J gene TRBJ1-4; 10 positions match TRBD1. CDR3 in DNA: TGTGCCAGCAGCGTAGGACAGGGGGCAGATAATGAAAAACTGTTTTTT. Translation gives CASSVGQGADNEKLFF. Variable domain in full (rest from reference TRBV9 and TRBJ1-4): DSGVTQTPKHLITATGQRVTLRCSPRSGDLSVYWYQQSLDQGLQFLIQYYNGEERAKGNILERFSAQQFPDLHSELNLSSLELGDSALYFCASSVGQGADNEKLFFGSGTQLSVL.